The 14 T cell receptor beta chains below come from one sample, sequenced in a study of cytomegalovirus exposure and HLA in healthy donors. Vbeta (60) and Jbeta (13) primers were used in the PCR. Sequenced by immunoSEQ multiplex PCR; TCRdb stores in-frame clones only, minus some. The sample lists 100,000 to 150,000 clones; roughly 80% were seen once. Input material: PBMCs. The source is a female donor in good health and CMV-seronegative.

The V gene is TRBV7-2, the J gene TRBJ2-4; 9 bases line up with TRBD2. Germline V gene lookup returns CDR1 SGHTA and CDR2 FQGNSA. This CDR3 contains 16 residues. V lost 4 bases, J lost 0 bases, and 4 bases stayed unmatched. Here the CDR3 reads CASSSLAGVAKNIQYF. In DNA, the CDR3 is TGTGCCAGCAGCTCTTTAGCGGGAGTAGCCAAAAACATTCAGTACTTC.

V is TRBV6-5 and J is TRBJ1-2; 7 nucleotides line up with TRBD1. This CDR3 has 12 amino acids. Germline V gene sequence: CDR1 MNHEY, CDR2 SVGAGI. The J segment lost 4 bases and the V segment lost 6 bases, leaving 2 bases of the junction unmatched. CDR3 sequence: CASRGQFYGYTF. In nucleotides, the CDR3 is TGTGCCAGCAGGGGACAGTTCTATGGCTACACCTTC.

The chain combines TRBV5-4 with TRBJ2-5; the D gene is possibly TRBD1 (7 bases). Germline CDR1 and CDR2: SGHNT and YYREEE (reference sequence). The V end lost 4 bases, the J end lost 1 base, and 14 bases lay between the germline ends. This CDR3 has 15 amino acids. CDR3 in amino acids: CASSRPGGIQETQYF. CDR3 DNA sequence: TGTGCCAGCAGCCGCCCAGGGGGGATCCAAGAGACCCAGTACTTC. The complete variable domain, with remaining parts taken from reference TRBV5-4 and TRBJ2-5, reads ETGVTQSPTHLIKTRGQQVTLRCSSQSGHNTVSWYQQALGQGPQFIFQYYREEENGRGNFPPRFSGLQFPNYSSELNVNALELDDSALYLCASSRPGGIQETQYFGPGTRLLVL.

The rearrangement joins TRBV2 to TRBJ2-3, with 7 bases that match TRBD2. Trimming took 7 bases from V and 3 from J; bases not matched to a gene: 4. Germline CDR1 SNHLY, CDR2 FYNNEI. This CDR3 is 13 amino acids long. The CDR3 bases are TGTGCCAGCAAGGCACTAGCGACAGATACGCAGTATTTT. Amino acid sequence: CASKALATDTQYF.

The chain recombines TRBV2 with TRBJ1-3; D might be TRBD1 (6 bases). In germline, CDR1 is SNHLY, CDR2 FYNNEI. With 5 bases removed from V and 0 bases from J, the gap between germline ends came to 11 bases. This CDR3 is 15 amino acids long. DNA for the CDR3: TGTGCCAGCAGTCTCCAAGGGGGCTCTGGAAACACCATATATTTT. This gives the protein CASSLQGGSGNTIYF. The whole variable domain, remainder taken from reference TRBV2 and TRBJ1-3, is EPEVTQTPSHQVTQMGQEVILRCVPISNHLYFYWYRQILGQKVEFLVSFYNNEISEKSEIFDDQFSVERPDGSNFTLKIRSTKLEDSAMYFCASSLQGGSGNTIYFGEGSWLTVV.

In its sample, this clone was seen a few times. The V and J genes are TRBV11-2 and TRBJ2-6; a possible D gene is TRBD1 (6 bases). The CDR3 loop spans 15 amino acids. Germline assignment: CDR1 SGHAT and CDR2 FQNNGV. V lost 2 bases, J lost 4 bases, and 9 bases lay in between. The CDR3 loop reads CASSLNRAGANVLTF. In DNA, the CDR3 is TGTGCCAGCAGCTTAAACAGGGCCGGGGCCAACGTCCTGACTTTC. The full variable domain, in which reference TRBV11-2 and TRBJ2-6 provide the parts outside the CDR3, is EAGVAQSPRYKIIEKRQSVAFWCNPISGHATLYWYQQILGQGPKLLIQFQNNGVVDDSQLPKDRFSAERLKGVDSTLKIQPAKLEDSAVYLCASSLNRAGANVLTFGAGSRLTVL.

This chain joins TRBV6-1 and TRBJ2-1, with 7 bases lining up with TRBD2. The CDR3 sequence is 17 residues long. In germline, CDR1 is MNHNS, CDR2 SASEGT. J lost 4 bases, V lost 2 bases, and 11 bases had no gene match. The CDR3 bases are TGTGCCAGCAGTGAAATTTCGTTTACTAGCGAGTACAATGAGCAGTTCTTC. It codes for CASSEISFTSEYNEQFF.

This chain joins TRBV18 and TRBJ1-4, with TRBD1 identical over 9 bases. The germline V gene has CDR1 KGHSH and CDR2 LQKENI. V was clipped by 10 bases and J by 7 bases; unmatched bases: 7. The length of the CDR3 is 13 residues. In DNA form, the CDR3 reads TGTGCCACCAAACAGGGGGCGCCTGAAAAACTGTTTTTT. Amino acid sequence: CATKQGAPEKLFF.

The CDR3 bases are TGCGCCAGCAGCTTGGCAAGGGGGCCTGGCTACGAGCAGTACTTC. It encodes CASSLARGPGYEQYF. This rearrangement joins TRBV5-1 to TRBJ2-7; 7 nucleotides line up with TRBD1. CDR1 and CDR2 from the germline V gene are SGHRS and YFSETQ. This CDR3 has 15 amino acids. Losses at the gene ends were 0 bases for V and 3 bases for J; bases not matched to a gene: 6.

This sequence joins TRBV28 and TRBJ1-1, with TRBD1 matching over 9 bases. Germline V gene sequence: CDR1 MDHEN, CDR2 SYDVKM. There are 16 residues in the CDR3. The V gene end was trimmed by 5 bases and the J gene end by 5 bases; junction bases not matched to a gene: 12. Here the CDR3 reads CASSTPGTGRRTEAFF. CDR3 DNA sequence: TGTGCCAGCAGTACACCCGGGACAGGGAGGAGGACTGAAGCTTTCTTT.

V gene TRBV12-2 combines with J gene TRBJ1-5; the table's D gene call, TRBD1, was not cross checked with the DNA. TRBV12-2 is a known pseudogene. This CDR3 spans 14 amino acids. This CDR3 reads CASRLKRGHQPQHF. CDR3 nucleotides: TGTGCAAGTCGCCTCAAGAGGGGGCATCAGCCCCAGCATTTT.

This clone has just one count. The gene calls are TRBV7-8 and TRBJ2-1; 13 bases fit TRBD2. CDR3 length equals 15 residues. Germline lookup yields CDR1 SGHVS and CDR2 FQNEAQ. Unmatched junction bases numbered 9, after V lost 7 bases and J lost 9 bases. The CDR3 loop reads CASTLTSGGGFEQFF. In DNA form, the CDR3 reads TGTGCCAGCACCCTAACTAGCGGGGGGGGATTTGAGCAGTTCTTC.

This clone was detected only once. The CDR3 coding sequence is TGTGCCAGCAGTGAATTTGGGACAGACTATGGCTACACCTTC. It translates to CASSEFGTDYGYTF. This sequence joins TRBV2 and TRBJ1-2; TRBD1 agrees at 7 bases. In germline, CDR1 is SNHLY, CDR2 FYNNEI. The J segment lost 3 bases and the V segment lost 2 bases, leaving 3 bases of the junction unmatched. The CDR3 runs to 14 residues.

The J gene is TRBJ2-5, the V gene TRBV5-4; D is undetermined. Trimming shortened V by 0 bases and J by 9 bases, and 15 bases separated the two germline ends. The CDR3 loop spans 14 amino acids. In germline, CDR1 is SGHNT, CDR2 YYREEE (reference sequence). CDR3 protein: CASSLGLTERAQYF. The CDR3 bases are TGTGCCAGCAGCTTGGGACTTACGGAAAGAGCCCAGTACTTC.